Following are 8 T cell receptor beta chains from one sample sequenced in a study of regulatory T cells in long-lasting Graves disease. Arm-PCR of CDR3 regions and iRepertoire HTBI primers were the basis on which TCR beta libraries were built. A single record per CDR3 protein comes from TCRdb applying MiXCR to the multiplex PCR reads. The sample carries about 440,000 distinct CDR3 sequences, less than 20% recorded once. Time point: newly diagnosed GD, antithyroid drugs for less than 3 months. There was RNA extracted from PBMCs, and the TCR library was made from it. The same specimen was also included in a second study, on T cells in Graves' hyperthyroidism and ophthalmopathy.

The source material was peripheral blood mononuclear cells (PBMCs), sampled at new diagnosis, from a patient treated with antithyroid drugs. The origin of the receptors is a woman in her twenties or thirties with Graves disease.

On this clonotype: A read error is possible here, since a much larger clone lies one base away. The chain carries TRBV10-3 and TRBJ2-1; D may be TRBD2 (5 bases). This CDR3 region has 15 residues. V lost 3 bases, J lost 9 bases, and 18 bases lay in between. CDR1 is ENHRY and CDR2 is SYGVKD in the germline V gene. CDR3 residues: CAISEGDPRSGEQFF. The CDR3 bases are TGTGCCATCAGTGAAGGTGACCCCCGAAGCGGTGAGCAGTTCTTC.

This clonotype was observed many times. V and J are TRBV7-8 and TRBJ2-6; possible D gene TRBD1, 5 bases. Trimming removed 5 bases from V and 2 bases from J, with 13 bases in between. CDR1 is SGHVS, CDR2 FQNEAQ, per germline. This CDR3 has 16 residues. The CDR3 nucleotides are TGTGCCAGCAGCCAAATCAGGGTCACTGGGGCCAACGTCCTGACTTTC. It translates to CASSQIRVTGANVLTF.

This clonotype showed up just a few times. The chain couples TRBV20-1 to TRBJ2-7, with TRBD1 as a possible D gene (6 bases). This CDR3 spans 12 amino acids. V was clipped by 2 bases and J by 4 bases, with 9 bases between them. Germline V gene data show CDR1 as DFQATT and CDR2 as SNEGSKA (reference sequence). The CDR3 coding sequence is TGCAGTGCTAGACCTGGACAGTACGAGCAGTACTTC. This sequence encodes CSARPGQYEQYF.

This clonotype was seen repeatedly, ten times or more. J is TRBJ2-1 and V is TRBV20-1; the match to TRBD2 covers 8 bases. V lost 6 bases, J lost 5 bases, and 9 bases stayed unmatched. CDR1 is DFQATT, CDR2 SNEGSKA, per germline (reference sequence). The CDR3 spans 14 residues. CDR3 sequence (DNA): TGCAGTGCCCCCAGGCTAGCGGGCCACAATGAGCAGTTCTTC. Protein product: CSAPRLAGHNEQFF.

Concerning this clonotype itself: Given a much more abundant clone one base away, this may be a read error. V gene TRBV12-3 or TRBV12-4 combines with J gene TRBJ2-3; 7 bases map to TRBD1. The CDR3 length is 15 residues. This chain's CDR3 is CTSRPGTENTDTQYF. The CDR3 nucleotides read TGTACCAGCAGGCCCGGGACAGAGAACACAGATACGCAGTATTTT.

This clonotype was counted a few times. The CDR3 is CASGTSGRSHTGELFF. The CDR3 DNA reads TGTGCCAGCGGCACTAGCGGGAGGTCGCACACCGGGGAGCTGTTTTTT. The V call is TRBV7-9, the J call TRBJ2-2; TRBD2 matches at 12 bases. The CDR3 spans 16 residues. V was pared by 8 bases and J by 3 bases, with 7 bases of the junction left unmatched. Germline V gene data show CDR1 as SEHNR and CDR2 as FQNEAQ (reference sequence).

This clonotype was seen a single time. With a much larger clone just one base away, this may be a read error. This chain links TRBV15 with TRBJ2-7, with D hard to call. Germline V gene data show CDR1 as LNHNV and CDR2 as YYDKDF (reference sequence). This CDR3 spans 13 amino acids. Between the trimmed V and J ends, which lost 1 base and 7 bases, there was a span of 11 bases. The CDR3 here is CATSRVTYNEQYF. As DNA, the CDR3 is TGTGCCACCAGCAGAGTAACCTACAATGAGCAGTACTTC.

This clonotype has a handful of counts. The V call is TRBV20-1, the J call TRBJ2-3; D remains unclear. V lost 8 bases, J lost 1 base, and 10 bases lay in between. This CDR3 has 12 residues. Per germline, CDR1 DFQATT and CDR2 SNEGSKA (reference sequence). For the CDR3, the DNA is TGCAGTTACCTCACCCGCACAGATACGCAGTATTTT. This codes for CSYLTRTDTQYF.